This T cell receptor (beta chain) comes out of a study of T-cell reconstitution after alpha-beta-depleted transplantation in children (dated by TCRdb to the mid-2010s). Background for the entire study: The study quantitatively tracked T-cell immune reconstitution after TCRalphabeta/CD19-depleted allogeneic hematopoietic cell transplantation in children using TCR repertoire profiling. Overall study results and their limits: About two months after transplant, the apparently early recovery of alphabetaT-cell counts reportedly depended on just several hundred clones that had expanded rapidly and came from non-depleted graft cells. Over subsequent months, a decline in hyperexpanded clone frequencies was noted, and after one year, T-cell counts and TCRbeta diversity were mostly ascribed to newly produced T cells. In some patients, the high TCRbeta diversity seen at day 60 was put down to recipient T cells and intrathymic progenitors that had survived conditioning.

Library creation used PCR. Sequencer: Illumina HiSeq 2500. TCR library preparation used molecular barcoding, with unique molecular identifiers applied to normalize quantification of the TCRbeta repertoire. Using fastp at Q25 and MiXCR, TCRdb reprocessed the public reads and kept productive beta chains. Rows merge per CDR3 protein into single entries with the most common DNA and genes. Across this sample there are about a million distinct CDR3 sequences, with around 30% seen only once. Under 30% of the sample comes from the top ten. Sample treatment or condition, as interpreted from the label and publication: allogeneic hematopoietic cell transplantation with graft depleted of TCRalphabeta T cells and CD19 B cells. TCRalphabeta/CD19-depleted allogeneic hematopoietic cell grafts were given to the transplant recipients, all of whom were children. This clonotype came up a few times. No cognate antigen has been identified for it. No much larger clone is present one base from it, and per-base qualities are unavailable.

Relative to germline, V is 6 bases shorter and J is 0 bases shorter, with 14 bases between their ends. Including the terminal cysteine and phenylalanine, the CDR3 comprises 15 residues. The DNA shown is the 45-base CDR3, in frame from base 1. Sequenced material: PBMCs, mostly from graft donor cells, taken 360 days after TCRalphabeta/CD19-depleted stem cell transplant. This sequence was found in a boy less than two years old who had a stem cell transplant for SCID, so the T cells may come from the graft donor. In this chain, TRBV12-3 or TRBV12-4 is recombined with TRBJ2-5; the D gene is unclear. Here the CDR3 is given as CASRGKSLNQETQYF. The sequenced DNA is TGTGCCAGCAGAGGTAAAAGCCTAAACCAAGAGACCCAGTACTTC.